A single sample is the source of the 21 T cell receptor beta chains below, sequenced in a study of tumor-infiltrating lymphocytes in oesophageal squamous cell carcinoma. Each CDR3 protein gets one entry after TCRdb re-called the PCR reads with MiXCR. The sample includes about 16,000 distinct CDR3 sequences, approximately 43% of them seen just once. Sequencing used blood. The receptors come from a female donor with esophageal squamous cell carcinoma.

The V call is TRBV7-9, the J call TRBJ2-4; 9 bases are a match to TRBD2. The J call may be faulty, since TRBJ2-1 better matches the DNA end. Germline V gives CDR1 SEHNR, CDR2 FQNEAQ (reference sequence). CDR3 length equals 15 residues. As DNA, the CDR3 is TGTGCCAGCAGCCATCTAGCGGGGTACTCCAAAGAGCAGTTCTTC. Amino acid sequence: CASSHLAGYSKEQFF.

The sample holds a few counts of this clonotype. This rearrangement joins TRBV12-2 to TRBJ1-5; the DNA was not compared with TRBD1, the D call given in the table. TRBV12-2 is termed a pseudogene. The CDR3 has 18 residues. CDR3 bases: TGTGCAAGTCGCTTCAAACCCTGGGACAGGGCCTTCGATCAGCCCCAGCATTTT. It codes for CASRFKPWDRAFDQPQHF.

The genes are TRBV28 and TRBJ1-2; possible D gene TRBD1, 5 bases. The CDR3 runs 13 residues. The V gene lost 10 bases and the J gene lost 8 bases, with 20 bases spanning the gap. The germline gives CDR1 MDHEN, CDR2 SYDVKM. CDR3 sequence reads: CAILARDVLGYTF. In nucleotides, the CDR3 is TGTGCCATCCTGGCCAGGGATGTTTTGGGCTACACCTTC.

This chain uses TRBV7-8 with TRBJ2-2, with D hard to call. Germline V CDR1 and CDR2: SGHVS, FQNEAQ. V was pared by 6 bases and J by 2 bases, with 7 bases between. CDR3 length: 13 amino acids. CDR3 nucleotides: TGTGCCAGCAGGATAACCAACACCGGGGAGCTGTTTTTT. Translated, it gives CASRITNTGELFF.

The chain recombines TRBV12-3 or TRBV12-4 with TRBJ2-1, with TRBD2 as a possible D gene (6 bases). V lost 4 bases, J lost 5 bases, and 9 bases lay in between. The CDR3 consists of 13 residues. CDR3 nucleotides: TGTGCCAGCAGTTCCGCGGGGCACAATGAGCAGTTCTTC. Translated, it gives CASSSAGHNEQFF.

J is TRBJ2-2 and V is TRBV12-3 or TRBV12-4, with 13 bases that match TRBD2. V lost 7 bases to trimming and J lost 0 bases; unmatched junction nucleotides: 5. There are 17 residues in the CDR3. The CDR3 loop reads CASIPGLAGTNTGELFF. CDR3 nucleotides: TGTGCCAGCATCCCGGGACTAGCGGGAACGAACACCGGGGAGCTGTTTTTT.

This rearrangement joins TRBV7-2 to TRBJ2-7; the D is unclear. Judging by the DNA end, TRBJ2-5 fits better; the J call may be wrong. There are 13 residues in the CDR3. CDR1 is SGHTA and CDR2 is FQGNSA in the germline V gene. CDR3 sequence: CASSLGVRETQYF. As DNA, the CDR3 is TGTGCCAGCAGCTTAGGGGTCCGGGAGACCCAGTACTTC.

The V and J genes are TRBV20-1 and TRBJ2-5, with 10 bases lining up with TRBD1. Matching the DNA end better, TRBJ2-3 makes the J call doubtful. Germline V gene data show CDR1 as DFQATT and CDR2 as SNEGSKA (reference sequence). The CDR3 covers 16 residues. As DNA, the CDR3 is TGCAGTGCTAGAGATCCGGGACAGGGGAGGCCAGATACGCAGTATTTT. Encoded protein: CSARDPGQGRPDTQYF.

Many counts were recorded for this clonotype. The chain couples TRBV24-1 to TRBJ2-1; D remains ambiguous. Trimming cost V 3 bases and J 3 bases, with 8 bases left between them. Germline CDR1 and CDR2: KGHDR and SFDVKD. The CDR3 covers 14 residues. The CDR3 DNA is TGTGCCACCAGTGATCTAGGCAGCTACAATGAGCAGTTCTTC. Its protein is CATSDLGSYNEQFF.

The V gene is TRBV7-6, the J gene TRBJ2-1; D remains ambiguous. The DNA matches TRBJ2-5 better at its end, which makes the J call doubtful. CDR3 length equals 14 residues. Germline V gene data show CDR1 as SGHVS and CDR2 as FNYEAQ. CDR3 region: CASSLSQAQETQYF. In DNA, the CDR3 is TGTGCCAGCAGCTTATCCCAGGCTCAAGAGACCCAGTACTTC.

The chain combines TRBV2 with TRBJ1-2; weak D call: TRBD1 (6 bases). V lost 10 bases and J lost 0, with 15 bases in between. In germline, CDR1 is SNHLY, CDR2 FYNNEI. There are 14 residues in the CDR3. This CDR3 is CATQNRAANYGYTF. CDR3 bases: TGTGCCACTCAGAACAGGGCTGCTAACTATGGCTACACCTTC.

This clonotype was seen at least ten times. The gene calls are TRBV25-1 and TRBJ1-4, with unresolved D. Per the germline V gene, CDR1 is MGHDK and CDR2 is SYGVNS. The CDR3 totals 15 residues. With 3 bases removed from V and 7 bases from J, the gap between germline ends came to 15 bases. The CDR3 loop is CASSEAGWESEKLFF. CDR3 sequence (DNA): TGTGCCAGCAGTGAGGCGGGATGGGAGAGTGAAAAACTGTTTTTT.

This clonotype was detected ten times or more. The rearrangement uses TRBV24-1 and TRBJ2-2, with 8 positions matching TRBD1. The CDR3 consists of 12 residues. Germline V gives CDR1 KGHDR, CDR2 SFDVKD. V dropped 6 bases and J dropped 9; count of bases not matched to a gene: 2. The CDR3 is CATSRQGRELFF. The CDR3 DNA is TGTGCCACCAGTAGACAGGGGCGGGAGCTGTTTTTT.

The CDR3, as DNA: TGTGCCAGCAGTCTCCGGGACCTTACGGACGAGCAGTACTTC. Its protein product is CASSLRDLTDEQYF. This sequence joins TRBV12-3 or TRBV12-4 and TRBJ2-6; D tentatively reads TRBD1 or TRBD2 (5 bases each). The J call is uncertain, as TRBJ2-7 better fits the DNA end. This CDR3 comprises 14 residues.

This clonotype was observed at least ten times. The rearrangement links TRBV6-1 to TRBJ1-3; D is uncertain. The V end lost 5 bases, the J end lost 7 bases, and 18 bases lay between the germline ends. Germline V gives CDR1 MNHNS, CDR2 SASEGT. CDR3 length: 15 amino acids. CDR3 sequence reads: CASSTTWTRENTIYF. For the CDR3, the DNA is TGTGCCAGCAGTACCACCTGGACGCGGGAGAACACCATATATTTT.

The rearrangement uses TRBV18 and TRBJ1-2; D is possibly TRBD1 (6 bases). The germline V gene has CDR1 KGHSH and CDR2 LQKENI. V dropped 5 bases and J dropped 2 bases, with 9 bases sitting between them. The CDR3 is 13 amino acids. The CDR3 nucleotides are TGTGCCAGCTCAACAGGGCCCAACTATGGCTACACCTTC. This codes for CASSTGPNYGYTF.

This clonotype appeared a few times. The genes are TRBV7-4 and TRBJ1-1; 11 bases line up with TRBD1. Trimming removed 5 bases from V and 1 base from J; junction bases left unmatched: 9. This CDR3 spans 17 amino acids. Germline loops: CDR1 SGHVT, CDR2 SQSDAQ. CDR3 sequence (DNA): TGTGCCAGCAGCAAGGGACAGGGGGGTGCACGGAACACTGAAGCTTTCTTT. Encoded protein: CASSKGQGGARNTEAFF.

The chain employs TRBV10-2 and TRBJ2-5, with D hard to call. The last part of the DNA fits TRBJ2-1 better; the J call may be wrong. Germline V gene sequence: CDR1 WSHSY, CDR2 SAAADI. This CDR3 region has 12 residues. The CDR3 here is CASSQFRNEQFF. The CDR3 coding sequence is TGCGCCAGCTCACAGTTTAGGAATGAGCAGTTCTTC.

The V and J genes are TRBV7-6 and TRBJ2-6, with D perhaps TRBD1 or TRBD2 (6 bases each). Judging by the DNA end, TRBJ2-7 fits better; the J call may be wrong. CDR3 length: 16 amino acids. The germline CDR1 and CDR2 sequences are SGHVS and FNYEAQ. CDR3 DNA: TGTGCCAGCAGCTTAACTGGGGGGCTCCTCTCCTACGAGCAGTACTTC. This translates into CASSLTGGLLSYEQYF.

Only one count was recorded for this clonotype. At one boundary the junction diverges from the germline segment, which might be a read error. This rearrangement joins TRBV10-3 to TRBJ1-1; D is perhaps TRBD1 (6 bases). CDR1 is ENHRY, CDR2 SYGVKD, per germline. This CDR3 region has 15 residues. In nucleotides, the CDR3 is TGTGCCATCACCCATGGGACCCGCCGGGACACTGGAGCTTTCTTT. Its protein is CAITHGTRRDTGAFF.

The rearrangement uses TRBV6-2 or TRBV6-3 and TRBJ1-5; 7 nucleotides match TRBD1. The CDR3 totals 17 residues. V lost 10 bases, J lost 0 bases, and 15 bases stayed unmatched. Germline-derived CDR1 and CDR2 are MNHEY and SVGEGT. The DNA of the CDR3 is TGTGCCACATCAAGCCCACAGGGGATATATAGCAATCAGCCCCAGCATTTT. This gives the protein CATSSPQGIYSNQPQHF.